These 28 T cell receptor beta chains originate from one sample sequenced in a study of blood T cell repertoires in COVID-19. Sequenced by immunoSEQ multiplex PCR; TCRdb stores in-frame clones only, minus some. This table has roughly 120,000 clones, 75% to 90% appearing once. Sequencing was performed on peripheral blood. The receptors stem from a human donor in a cohort sampled during active COVID-19.

The chain uses TRBV18 and TRBJ1-2, with D possibly matching TRBD1 (6 bases). The CDR3 extends over 15 amino acids. Looked up from germline, CDR1 is KGHSH and CDR2 is LQKENI. The V and J ends lost 2 bases and 8 bases respectively, with 18 bases between them. The CDR3 sequence is CASSPNPTGDGGYTF. The CDR3 DNA follows: TGTGCCAGCTCACCAAACCCGACAGGAGACGGGGGCTACACCTTC.

This clone was detected only once. V is TRBV28 and J is TRBJ1-1; possibly TRBD1 for D (5 bases). Germline CDR1 and CDR2: MDHEN and SYDVKM. The CDR3 totals 13 residues. CDR3 coding DNA: TGTGCGCTAAGGGGCCGGGTGAGCACTGAAGCTTTCTTT. Amino acid sequence: CALRGRVSTEAFF.

The genes are TRBV19 and TRBJ2-5, with D perhaps matching TRBD1 (6 bases). Germline CDR1 is LNHDA and CDR2 is SQIVND (reference sequence). CDR3 length: 16 amino acids. V dropped 5 bases and J dropped 5 bases, with 21 bases sitting between them. Here the CDR3 DNA reads TGTGCCAGTAGTTCCCCTTGGACAGCAGGTAGTGAGACCCAGTACTTC. Translating gives CASSSPWTAGSETQYF.

The CDR3 DNA reads as TGCGCCAGCAGCGCATCGACAGGATCCCTCGAGCAGTACTTC. Translation: CASSASTGSLEQYF. The chain joins TRBV5-1 to TRBJ2-7; D may be TRBD1 (6 bases). The CDR3 sequence is 14 residues long. Trimming shortened V by 4 bases and J by 6 bases, and 17 bases separated the two germline ends. The germline V gene has CDR1 SGHRS and CDR2 YFSETQ.

V usage is TRBV7-2 and J usage is TRBJ1-5; D is ambiguous. V lost 5 bases and J 2 bases, leaving 16 bases between the germline ends. This CDR3 is built from 16 residues. The germline gives CDR1 SGHTA, CDR2 FQGNSA. CDR3: CASSHQPGRGNQPQHF. DNA for the CDR3: TGTGCCAGCAGCCACCAGCCGGGGAGGGGCAATCAGCCCCAGCATTTT. The full variable domain, rest sourced from reference TRBV7-2 and TRBJ1-5, is GAGVSQSPSNKVTEKGKDVELRCDPISGHTALYWYRQSLGQGLEFLIYFQGNSAPDKSGLPSDRFSAERTGGSVSTLTIQRTQQEDSAVYLCASSHQPGRGNQPQHFGDGTRLSIL.

J is TRBJ1-2 and V is TRBV27; D is unresolved. Germline loops: CDR1 MNHEY, CDR2 SMNVEV (reference sequence). Trimming left V 6 bases short and J 2 bases short, with 10 bases between. The CDR3 is made up of 13 amino acids. The DNA for the CDR3 is TGTGCCAGCAGGCGAACAGAGAACTATGGCTACACCTTC. Amino acid sequence: CASRRTENYGYTF.

This clone was picked up one time. The rearrangement joins TRBV7-2 to TRBJ2-2, with 7 bases lining up with TRBD1. The germline CDR1 and CDR2 sequences are SGHTA and FQGNSA. J gave up 4 bases and V 4 bases, and 12 bases lay outside the gene matches. This CDR3 has 17 amino acids. The CDR3 DNA reads TGTGCCAGCAGCTGGGGGACAGTCAGGGGTCGCACCGGGGAGCTGTTTTTT. As protein: CASSWGTVRGRTGELFF. The whole variable domain, remainder taken from reference TRBV7-2 and TRBJ2-2, is GAGVSQSPSNKVTEKGKDVELRCDPISGHTALYWYRQSLGQGLEFLIYFQGNSAPDKSGLPSDRFSAERTGGSVSTLTIQRTQQEDSAVYLCASSWGTVRGRTGELFFGEGSRLTVL.

The chain carries TRBV12-5 and TRBJ1-5, with unresolved D. V was pared by 1 base and J by 6 bases, with 13 bases between. CDR3 length: 15 amino acids. The V gene's germline CDR1 is LGHNT and CDR2 FRNRAP. CDR3 amino acids: CASGLGAAVGQPQHF. The DNA of the CDR3 is TGTGCTAGTGGTTTGGGGGCAGCTGTCGGTCAGCCCCAGCATTTT.

J is TRBJ1-5 and V is TRBV11-2; D not resolved. The CDR3 totals 14 residues. Germline values: CDR1 SGHAT, CDR2 FQNNGV. V lost 2 bases and J 0 bases, leaving 5 bases between the germline ends. This chain's CDR3 is CASSLIHSNQPQHF. The CDR3 nucleotides are TGTGCCAGCAGCTTAATCCATAGCAATCAGCCCCAGCATTTT.

V is TRBV18 and J is TRBJ2-5; 9 bases are a match to TRBD1. Germline CDR1 KGHSH, CDR2 LQKENI. This CDR3 has 14 residues. V was pared by 3 bases and J by 5 bases, with 4 bases of the junction left unmatched. As DNA, the CDR3 is TGTGCCAGCTCACCGGGACAGGGACCGGAGACCCAGTACTTC. Its translation is CASSPGQGPETQYF.

This chain uses TRBV7-3 with TRBJ2-5; D may be TRBD2 (5 bases). The CDR3 extends over 15 amino acids. V was cut by 1 base and J by 5 bases, with 14 bases left in between. Looked up from germline, CDR1 is SGHTA and CDR2 is FQGTGA. CDR3 DNA sequence: TGTGCCAGCAGCTTAATGTACGGGGTTGGGGAGACCCAGTACTTC. The encoded protein is CASSLMYGVGETQYF.

V usage is TRBV3-1 (or the pseudogene TRBV3-2) and J usage is TRBJ2-5, with a tentative D call TRBD1 (6 bases). The V gene's germline CDR1 is LGHDT and CDR2 YNNKEL (reference sequence). The CDR3 spans 15 residues. Trimming left V 1 base short and J 1 base short, with 10 bases between. CDR3 DNA sequence: TGTGCCAGCAGCCAAGGCTTACAGGGCCAAGAGACCCAGTACTTC. It yields the protein CASSQGLQGQETQYF.

The CDR3 protein is CASNSNRQIHGNTIYF. In nucleotides, the CDR3 is TGTGCCAGCAACTCCAACAGGCAAATCCACGGAAACACCATATATTTT. The chain uses TRBV3-1 (or the pseudogene TRBV3-2) and TRBJ1-3; D might be TRBD1 (5 bases). The CDR3 length is 16 residues. The V gene's germline CDR1 is LGHDT and CDR2 YNNKEL (reference sequence). The ends were cut back, 7 bases at V and 4 bases at J, with 20 bases in the middle.

The J gene is TRBJ1-1, the V gene TRBV5-1; 11 bases are shared with TRBD1. Germline-derived CDR1 and CDR2 are SGHRS and YFSETQ. CDR3 length: 16 amino acids. The trim removed 2 bases at V and 6 bases at J, leaving 9 bases unmatched. The chain's CDR3 is CASSLERTGGSAEAFF. CDR3 in DNA: TGCGCCAGCAGCTTAGAACGGACAGGGGGCTCGGCTGAAGCTTTCTTT.

The chain combines TRBV7-5 with TRBJ2-7; TRBD2, the table's D call, was not compared with the DNA. TRBV7-5 is listed as a pseudogene. The CDR3 has 14 amino acids. The CDR3 nucleotides read TGTGTCAGAAGCTTAGCGCGACTAGCGGGAGAAGAGTACTTC. It encodes CVRSLARLAGEEYF.

The rearrangement joins TRBV18 to TRBJ1-1, with 9 bases identical to TRBD1. V lost 8 bases to trimming and J lost 8 bases; unmatched junction nucleotides: 3. Germline V gene lookup returns CDR1 KGHSH and CDR2 LQKENI. This CDR3 spans 11 amino acids. In DNA, the CDR3 is TGTGCCAGCCTCGGACAGGGGGAAGCTTTCTTT. Amino acid sequence: CASLGQGEAFF. The variable domain in full, completed from reference TRBV18 and TRBJ1-1, reads NAGVMQNPRHLVRRRGQEARLRCSPMKGHSHVYWYRQLPEEGLKFMVYLQKENIIDESGMPKERFSAEFPKEGPSILRIQQVVRGDSAAYFCASLGQGEAFFGQGTRLTVV.

The chain has TRBV23-1 and TRBJ2-5; D might be TRBD2 (6 bases). TRBV23-1 is known as an ORF, though its function is uncertain. The CDR3 is 14 amino acids. The germline V and J ends were trimmed by 0 bases and 4 bases, with 9 bases remaining between them. DNA of the CDR3: TGCGCCAGCAGTCAATCTGCCGGGGGAGAGACCCAGTACTTC. It is translated as CASSQSAGGETQYF.

CDR3: CASSQQRVGQGTNEKLFF. The CDR3 coding sequence is TGCGCCAGCAGCCAACAAAGAGTCGGACAGGGGACTAATGAAAAACTGTTTTTT. The chain uses TRBV4-1 and TRBJ1-4; the match to TRBD1 covers 9 bases. The CDR3 has 18 residues. CDR1 and CDR2 from the germline V gene are MGHRA and YSYEKL. Trimming removed 2 bases from V and 2 bases from J; junction bases left unmatched: 9.

This clone has just one count. The chain recombines TRBV6-5 with TRBJ2-7, with D possibly matching TRBD2 (6 bases). The CDR3 sequence is 14 residues long. The germline V gene encodes CDR1 MNHEY and CDR2 SVGAGI. Trimming removed 11 bases at V and 0 bases at J, with 17 bases between. The chain's CDR3 is CASRSAGTSYEQYF. Written as DNA, the CDR3 is TGTGCCTCTCGCTCAGCGGGTACCTCCTACGAGCAGTACTTC.

The chain joins TRBV14 to TRBJ2-7; 12 nucleotides match TRBD2. The junction had 8 bases not matched to a gene; V was cut back by 2 bases and J by 0 bases. The CDR3 covers 18 residues. Germline CDR1 is SGHDN and CDR2 is FVKESK. As DNA, the CDR3 is TGTGCCAGCAGCCAAAACCTCCGACTAGCGGGGGTCTCCTACGAGCAGTACTTC. It specifies CASSQNLRLAGVSYEQYF.

J is TRBJ1-4 and V is TRBV11-2; 8 nucleotides align to TRBD1. This CDR3 has 14 residues. Germline CDR1 and CDR2: SGHAT and FQNNGV. The J segment lost 6 bases and the V segment lost 2 bases, leaving 2 bases of the junction unmatched. The chain's CDR3 is CASSLYRGDEKLFF. CDR3 bases: TGTGCCAGCAGCTTATACAGGGGGGATGAAAAACTGTTTTTT.

DNA of the CDR3: TGTGCCAGCAGCCCCAGGGGCGCCACTGAAGCTTTCTTT. Amino acids: CASSPRGATEAFF. This chain uses TRBV5-6 with TRBJ1-1; maybe TRBD1 (6 bases). Germline-derived CDR1 and CDR2 are SGHDT and YYEEEE. The CDR3 is made up of 13 amino acids. V gave up 4 bases and J gave up 4 bases, with 11 bases separating them.

This clone has just one count. The V gene is TRBV11-2, the J gene TRBJ2-1; TRBD2 matches at 9 bases. Losses at the gene ends were 5 bases for V and 6 bases for J; bases not matched to a gene: 11. There are 16 residues in the CDR3. CDR1 and CDR2 from the germline V gene are SGHAT and FQNNGV. In DNA, the CDR3 is TGTGCCAGCAGCACCCGCACGACTAGCGGTGGCAATGAGCAGTTCTTC. Its translation is CASSTRTTSGGNEQFF.

The chain has TRBV29-1 and TRBJ1-3; 7 bases match TRBD1. Trimming took 3 bases from V and 4 from J; bases not matched to a gene: 6. CDR1 and CDR2 from the germline V gene are SQVTM and ANQGSEA. The CDR3 is 14 amino acids. As DNA, the CDR3 is TGCAGCGTTGAGATACAGGGGAGCGGAAACACCATATATTTT. Its protein product is CSVEIQGSGNTIYF. Based on the CDR3 plus reference TRBV29-1 and TRBJ1-3, the full variable domain is SAVISQKPSRDICQRGTSLTIQCQVDSQVTMMFWYRQQPGQSLTLIATANQGSEATYESGFVIDKFPISRPNLTFSTLTVSNMSPEDSSIYLCSVEIQGSGNTIYFGEGSWLTVV.

This clone showed up just once. This chain connects TRBV6-6 to TRBJ1-2; D ambiguous. CDR3 length: 13 residues. V lost 4 bases and J 4 bases, leaving 10 bases between the germline ends. CDR1 is MNHNY, CDR2 SVGAGI, per germline (reference sequence). In DNA, the CDR3 is TGTGCCAGCAGTTCCTTCTCCGTCTATGGCTACACCTTC. Residues: CASSSFSVYGYTF.

V and J are TRBV29-1 and TRBJ1-5; 8 positions match TRBD1. The V and J ends lost 6 bases and 7 bases, in that order; junction bases with no gene match: 5. Per germline, CDR1 SQVTM and CDR2 ANQGSEA. The CDR3 totals 12 residues. CDR3 nucleotide sequence: TGCAGCGTGCGGACAGGGCGGCAGCCCCAGCATTTT. Its protein product is CSVRTGRQPQHF. Combining the CDR3 with reference TRBV29-1 and TRBJ1-5 gives the whole variable domain SAVISQKPSRDICQRGTSLTIQCQVDSQVTMMFWYRQQPGQSLTLIATANQGSEATYESGFVIDKFPISRPNLTFSTLTVSNMSPEDSSIYLCSVRTGRQPQHFGDGTRLSIL.

In DNA form, the CDR3 reads TGTGCCAGCAGCTTAGCGGGGGGGAATGAAAAACTGTTTTTT. Protein: CASSLAGGNEKLFF. This rearrangement joins TRBV11-3 to TRBJ1-4; weak D call: TRBD1 (5 bases). The CDR3 is made up of 14 amino acids. The germline V and J ends were trimmed by 1 base and 5 bases, with 8 bases remaining between them. CDR1 and CDR2 from the germline V gene are SGHNT and YENEEA.

The chain employs TRBV6-5 and TRBJ2-1, with 7 bases aligning to TRBD2. Losses at the gene ends were 5 bases for V and 7 bases for J; bases not matched to a gene: 11. CDR3 length equals 15 residues. Germline V gene data show CDR1 as MNHEY and CDR2 as SVGAGI. CDR3 amino acids: CASSRVVGLGNEQFF. Written as DNA, the CDR3 is TGTGCCAGCAGTCGAGTCGTCGGACTAGGAAATGAGCAGTTCTTC.